This paragraph reports one TCR beta chain. Its specificity is not known. V shed 1 base and J shed 4 bases, with 14 bases lying between them. The CDR3 loop spans 15 amino acids. Germline lookup yields CDR1 SGHVS and CDR2 FQNEAQ. This entry comes from a study of cytomegalovirus exposure and HLA in healthy donors. Study results and caveats: TCR sequences were mostly rare, though some public TCRs occurred in many donors.

PCR was performed using 60 Vbeta and 13 Jbeta primers. Assay used: immunoSEQ multiplex PCR; TCRdb lists only in-frame clones, some missing. The data contain 140,000 to 150,000 clones, approximately 67% of them singletons. The sequence derives from a woman aged 60-75 years in good health and CMV-seronegative. The rearrangement links TRBV7-8 to TRBJ2-7; a weak D match, TRBD2 (6 bases). Sequencing was done on a sample of PBMCs. Here the CDR3 DNA reads TGTGCCAGCAGCTTAGGATTTGCGGGGAAATACGAGCAGTACTTC. The encoded protein is CASSLGFAGKYEQYF.